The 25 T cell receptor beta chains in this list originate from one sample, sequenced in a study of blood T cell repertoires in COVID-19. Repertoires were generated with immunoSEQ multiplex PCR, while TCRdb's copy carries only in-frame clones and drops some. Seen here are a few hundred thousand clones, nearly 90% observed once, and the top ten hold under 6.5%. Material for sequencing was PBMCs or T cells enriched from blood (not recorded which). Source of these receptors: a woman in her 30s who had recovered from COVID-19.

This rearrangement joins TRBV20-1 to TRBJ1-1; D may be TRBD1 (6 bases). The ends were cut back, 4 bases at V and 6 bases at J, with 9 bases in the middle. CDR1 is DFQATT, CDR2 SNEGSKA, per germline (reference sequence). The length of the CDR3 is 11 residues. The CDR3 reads CSAKQGPEAFF. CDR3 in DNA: TGCAGTGCTAAACAGGGTCCTGAAGCTTTCTTT.

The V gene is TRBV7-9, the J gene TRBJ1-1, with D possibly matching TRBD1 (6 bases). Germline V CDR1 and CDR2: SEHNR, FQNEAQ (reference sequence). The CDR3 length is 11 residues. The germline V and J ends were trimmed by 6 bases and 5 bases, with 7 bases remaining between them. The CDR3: CASSQGTEAFF. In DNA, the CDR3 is TGTGCCAGCAGTCAGGGGACTGAAGCTTTCTTT.

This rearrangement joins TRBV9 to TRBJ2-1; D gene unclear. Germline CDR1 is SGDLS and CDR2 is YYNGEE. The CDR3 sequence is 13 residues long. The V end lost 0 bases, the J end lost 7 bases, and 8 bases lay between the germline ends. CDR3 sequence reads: CASSVGAGNEQFF. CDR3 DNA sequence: TGTGCCAGCAGCGTAGGAGCCGGGAATGAGCAGTTCTTC.

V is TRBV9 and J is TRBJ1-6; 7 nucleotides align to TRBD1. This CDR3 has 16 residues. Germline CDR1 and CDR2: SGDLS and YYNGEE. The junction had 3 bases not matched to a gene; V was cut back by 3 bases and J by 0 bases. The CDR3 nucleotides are TGTGCCAGCAGCGAACAGGGGAGCTCCTATAATTCACCCCTCCACTTT. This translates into CASSEQGSSYNSPLHF.

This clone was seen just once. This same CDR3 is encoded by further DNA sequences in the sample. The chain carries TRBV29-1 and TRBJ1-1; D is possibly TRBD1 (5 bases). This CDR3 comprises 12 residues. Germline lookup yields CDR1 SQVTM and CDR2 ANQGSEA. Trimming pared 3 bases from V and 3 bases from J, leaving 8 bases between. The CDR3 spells CSVDRGDTEAFF. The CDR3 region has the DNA TGCAGCGTTGACCGGGGGGACACTGAAGCTTTCTTT.

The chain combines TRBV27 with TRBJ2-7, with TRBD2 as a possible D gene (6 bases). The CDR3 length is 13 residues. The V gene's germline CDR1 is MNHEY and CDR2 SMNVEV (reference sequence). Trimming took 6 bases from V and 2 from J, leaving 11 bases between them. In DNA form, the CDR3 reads TGTGCCAGCAGCCAAACGGGGGCCTACGAGCAGTACTTC. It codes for CASSQTGAYEQYF.

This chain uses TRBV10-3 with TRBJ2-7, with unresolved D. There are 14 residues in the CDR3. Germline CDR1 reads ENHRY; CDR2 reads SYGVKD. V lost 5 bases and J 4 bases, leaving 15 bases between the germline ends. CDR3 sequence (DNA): TGTGCCATCAGTACAGAATACACTTTGTACGAGCAGTACTTC. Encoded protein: CAISTEYTLYEQYF.

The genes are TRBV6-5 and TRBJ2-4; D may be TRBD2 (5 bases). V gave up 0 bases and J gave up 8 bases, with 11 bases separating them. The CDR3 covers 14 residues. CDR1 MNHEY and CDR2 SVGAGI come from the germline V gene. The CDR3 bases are TGTGCCAGCAGTTACTCGGGAGATTTGGACATTCAGTACTTC. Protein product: CASSYSGDLDIQYF.

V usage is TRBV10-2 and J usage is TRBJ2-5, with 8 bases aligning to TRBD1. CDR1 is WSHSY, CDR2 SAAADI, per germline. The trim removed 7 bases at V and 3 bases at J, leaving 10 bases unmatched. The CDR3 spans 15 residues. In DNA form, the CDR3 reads TGCGCCAGCAACGAGGGTGTGACAGGGGAAGAGACCCAGTACTTC. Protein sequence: CASNEGVTGEETQYF.

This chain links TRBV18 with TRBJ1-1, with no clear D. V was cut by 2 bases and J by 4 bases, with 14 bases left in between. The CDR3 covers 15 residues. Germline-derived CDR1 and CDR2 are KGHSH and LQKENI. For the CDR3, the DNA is TGTGCCAGCTCACCATCACCAGGTCCCAGCACTGAAGCTTTCTTT. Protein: CASSPSPGPSTEAFF.

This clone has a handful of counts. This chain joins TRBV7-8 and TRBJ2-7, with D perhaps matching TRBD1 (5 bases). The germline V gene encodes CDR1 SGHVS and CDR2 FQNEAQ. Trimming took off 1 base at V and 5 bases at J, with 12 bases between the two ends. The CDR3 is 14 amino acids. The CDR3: CASSLEAGMNEQYF. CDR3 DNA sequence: TGTGCCAGCAGCTTAGAGGCAGGGATGAACGAGCAGTACTTC.

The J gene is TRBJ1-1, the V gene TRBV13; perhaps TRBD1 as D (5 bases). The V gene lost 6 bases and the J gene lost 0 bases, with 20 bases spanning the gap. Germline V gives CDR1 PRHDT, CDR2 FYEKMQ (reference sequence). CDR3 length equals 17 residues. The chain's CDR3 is CASSRLRQNRMNTEAFF. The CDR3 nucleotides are TGTGCCAGCAGTAGGCTGAGACAGAACCGGATGAACACTGAAGCTTTCTTT.

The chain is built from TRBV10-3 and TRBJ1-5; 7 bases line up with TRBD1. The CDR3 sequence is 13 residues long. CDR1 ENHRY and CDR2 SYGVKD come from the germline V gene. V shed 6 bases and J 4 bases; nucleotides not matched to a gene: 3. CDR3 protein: CAIRQGDNQPQHF. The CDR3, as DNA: TGTGCCATCAGGCAGGGGGATAATCAGCCCCAGCATTTT.

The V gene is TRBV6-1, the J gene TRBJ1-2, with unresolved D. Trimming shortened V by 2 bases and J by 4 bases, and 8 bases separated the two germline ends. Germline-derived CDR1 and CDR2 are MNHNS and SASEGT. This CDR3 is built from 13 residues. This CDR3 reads CASSEPGSYGYTF. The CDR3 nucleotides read TGTGCCAGCAGTGAACCGGGGTCCTATGGCTACACCTTC.

The CDR3 DNA follows: TGTGCCACCAGCGGGAGGCGGGGACAGGGGAACACTGAAGCTTTCTTT. This translates into CATSGRRGQGNTEAFF. The V gene is TRBV15, the J gene TRBJ1-1; TRBD1 matches at 9 bases. In germline, CDR1 is LNHNV, CDR2 YYDKDF (reference sequence). CDR3 length equals 16 residues. V lost 5 bases, J lost 1 base, and 8 bases stayed unmatched. Supplemented by reference TRBV15 and TRBJ1-1, the full variable domain reads DAMVIQNPRYQVTQFGKPVTLSCSQTLNHNVMYWYQQKSSQAPKLLFHYYDKDFNNEADTPDNFQSRRPNTSFCFLDIRSPGLGDTAMYLCATSGRRGQGNTEAFFGQGTRLTVV.

CDR3 protein: CASSLDQRGTEAFF. The CDR3 region has the DNA TGTGCCAGCAGCTTGGATCAGCGGGGGACTGAAGCTTTCTTT. The V gene is TRBV5-4, the J gene TRBJ1-1, with D perhaps matching TRBD1 (5 bases). V lost 0 bases to trimming and J lost 5 bases, with 11 bases between them. Germline assignment: CDR1 SGHNT and CDR2 YYREEE (reference sequence). The CDR3 contains 14 residues.

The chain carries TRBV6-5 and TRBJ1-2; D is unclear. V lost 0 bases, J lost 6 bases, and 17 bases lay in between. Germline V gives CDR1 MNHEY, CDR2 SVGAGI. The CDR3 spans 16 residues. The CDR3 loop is CASSYSSWAGGNGYTF. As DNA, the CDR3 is TGTGCCAGCAGTTACTCGAGTTGGGCGGGTGGGAATGGCTACACCTTC.

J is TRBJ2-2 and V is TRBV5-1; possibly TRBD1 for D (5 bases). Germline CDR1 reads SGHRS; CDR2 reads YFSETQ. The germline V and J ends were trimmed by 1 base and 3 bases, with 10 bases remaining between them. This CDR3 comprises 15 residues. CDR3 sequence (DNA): TGCGCCAGCAGCTTGATGGGGCTTGACACCGGGGAGCTGTTTTTT. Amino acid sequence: CASSLMGLDTGELFF.

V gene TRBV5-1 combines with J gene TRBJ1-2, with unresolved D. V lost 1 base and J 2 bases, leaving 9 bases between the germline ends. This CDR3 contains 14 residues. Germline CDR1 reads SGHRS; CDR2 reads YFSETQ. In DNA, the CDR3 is TGCGCCAGCAGCTTGAAGGGAGTCAACTATGGCTACACCTTC. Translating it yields CASSLKGVNYGYTF.

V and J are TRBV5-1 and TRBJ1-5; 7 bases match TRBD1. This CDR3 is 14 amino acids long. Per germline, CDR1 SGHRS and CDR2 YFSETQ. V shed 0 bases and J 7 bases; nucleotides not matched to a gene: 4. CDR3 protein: CASSLEGGGQPQHF. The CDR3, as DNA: TGCGCCAGCAGCTTGGAAGGGGGCGGACAGCCCCAGCATTTT.

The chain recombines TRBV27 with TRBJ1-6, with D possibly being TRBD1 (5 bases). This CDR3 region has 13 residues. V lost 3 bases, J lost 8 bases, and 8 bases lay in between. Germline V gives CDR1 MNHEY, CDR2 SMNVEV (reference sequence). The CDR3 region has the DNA TGTGCCAGCAGTTTCGGGGGAGATTCACCCCTCCACTTT. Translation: CASSFGGDSPLHF.

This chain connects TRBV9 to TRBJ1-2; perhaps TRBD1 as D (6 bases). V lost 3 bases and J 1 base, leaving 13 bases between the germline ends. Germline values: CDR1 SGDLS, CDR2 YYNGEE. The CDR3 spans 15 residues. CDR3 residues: CASSAVGGVNYGYTF. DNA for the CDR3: TGTGCCAGCAGCGCCGTAGGGGGGGTTAACTATGGCTACACCTTC.

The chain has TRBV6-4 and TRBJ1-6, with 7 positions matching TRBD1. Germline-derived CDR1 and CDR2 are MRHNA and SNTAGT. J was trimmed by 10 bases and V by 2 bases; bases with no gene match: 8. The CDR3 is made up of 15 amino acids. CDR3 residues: CASSDVGGGQSPLHF. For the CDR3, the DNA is TGTGCCAGCAGTGACGTTGGAGGGGGCCAGTCACCCCTCCACTTT.

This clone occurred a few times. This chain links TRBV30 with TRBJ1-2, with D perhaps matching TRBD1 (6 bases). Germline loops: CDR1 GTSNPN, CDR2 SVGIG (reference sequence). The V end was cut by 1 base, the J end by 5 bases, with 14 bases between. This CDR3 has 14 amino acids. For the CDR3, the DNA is TGTGCCTGGAGTGCCCTCAGGGGTGGGTATGGCTACACCTTC. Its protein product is CAWSALRGGYGYTF.

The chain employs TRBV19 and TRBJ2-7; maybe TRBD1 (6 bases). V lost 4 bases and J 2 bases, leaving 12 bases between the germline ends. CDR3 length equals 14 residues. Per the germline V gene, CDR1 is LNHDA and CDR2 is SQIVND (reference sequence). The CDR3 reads CASSRDTGPYEQYF. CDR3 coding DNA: TGTGCCAGTAGTAGGGACACCGGGCCCTACGAGCAGTACTTC.